The entry below describes one TCR beta chain. The data originate from a study of blood T cell repertoires in COVID-19. Produced via immunoSEQ multiplex PCR; TCRdb's table is partial and in-frame only. This sample has hundreds of thousands of clones; around 87% occur once, and the top ten carry over 1%. The CDR3 runs to 12 residues. The V end was cut by 3 bases, the J end by 7 bases, with 7 bases between. The origin of this receptor is a man between 65 and 85 years old with acute or convalescent COVID-19. V and J are TRBV12-3 or TRBV12-4 and TRBJ1-5; no reliable D call. Source material: peripheral blood. This chain's CDR3 is CASSFPVQPQHF. CDR3 DNA: TGTGCCAGCAGTTTCCCAGTCCAGCCCCAGCATTTT.